These 10 T cell receptor beta chains originate from one sample sequenced in a study of T cells in Graves' hyperthyroidism and ophthalmopathy. The source material, RNA transcripts, was used to amplify TCR beta CDR3 regions. RT-PCR in the first round (using the HTBI primer set) targeted the TCR CDR3. One entry per CDR3 protein, called by TCRdb with MiXCR from the multiplex PCR reads. Of a few hundred thousand distinct CDR3 sequences in the sample, about 15% are singletons; the top ten hold approximately 30%. Sequencing was performed on blood. These receptors originate from a woman aged 25 to 39 with Graves' hyperthyroidism.

The DNA of the CDR3 is TGTGCCACCAGTGACCATCGGGACAGGGGGTACCAAGAGACCCAGTACTTC. Translation gives CATSDHRDRGYQETQYF. The chain couples TRBV24-1 to TRBJ2-5; 11 bases line up with TRBD1. The CDR3 spans 17 residues. V gave up 4 bases and J gave up 0 bases; unmatched junction bases: 6. The V gene's germline CDR1 is KGHDR and CDR2 SFDVKD.

The chain has TRBV5-1 and TRBJ2-7; D gene unclear. V was cut by 0 bases and J by 4 bases, with 11 bases left in between. The germline CDR1 and CDR2 sequences are SGHRS and YFSETQ. CDR3 size: 14 residues. This CDR3 reads CASSLALVGYEQYF. The CDR3 DNA reads TGCGCCAGCAGCTTGGCTCTAGTGGGGTACGAGCAGTACTTC.

A few counts support this clonotype. The chain couples TRBV15 to TRBJ1-1; TRBD1 might be the D (5 bases). The CDR3 is 15 residues long. Germline V gene data show CDR1 as LNHNV and CDR2 as YYDKDF (reference sequence). Between the trimmed V and J ends, which lost 0 bases and 5 bases, there was a span of 13 bases. CDR3 protein: CATSRDGGGWTEAFF. The DNA for the CDR3 is TGTGCCACCAGCAGAGATGGGGGGGGGTGGACTGAAGCTTTCTTT.

This clonotype was seen a handful of times. The rearrangement uses TRBV28 and TRBJ2-1; D is unclear. The CDR3 consists of 14 residues. The V gene lost 1 base and the J gene lost 7 bases, with 11 bases spanning the gap. In germline, CDR1 is MDHEN, CDR2 SYDVKM. CDR3 in DNA: TGTGCCAGCAGTTTATCCCCCCTAAGGAATGAGCAGTTCTTC. Encoded protein: CASSLSPLRNEQFF.

V is TRBV6-1 and J is TRBJ2-4, with 7 positions matching TRBD2. The length of the CDR3 is 13 residues. From germline, CDR1 is MNHNS and CDR2 SASEGT. V gave up 7 bases and J gave up 5 bases; unmatched junction bases: 5. This chain's CDR3 is CASNPGGQNIQYF. CDR3 sequence (DNA): TGTGCCAGCAACCCGGGAGGCCAAAACATTCAGTACTTC.

This clonotype was seen many times. The chain combines TRBV18 with TRBJ1-5, with 9 nucleotides matching TRBD1. Germline V CDR1 and CDR2: KGHSH, LQKENI. This CDR3 spans 15 amino acids. Losses at the gene ends were 3 bases for V and 2 bases for J; bases not matched to a gene: 2. Here the CDR3 reads CASSPGQGGNQPQHF. The CDR3 nucleotides read TGTGCCAGCTCACCGGGACAGGGCGGCAATCAGCCCCAGCATTTT.

This clonotype has at least ten counts. The rearrangement links TRBV10-3 to TRBJ2-3; 11 positions agree with TRBD2. Trimming at V came to 6 bases and at J to 6 bases, leaving 8 bases not matched to a gene. The CDR3 is 15 residues long. Looked up from germline, CDR1 is ENHRY and CDR2 is SYGVKD. Here the CDR3 reads CAISGTSGSWDTQYF. Written as DNA, the CDR3 is TGTGCCATCAGCGGTACTAGCGGGAGTTGGGATACGCAGTATTTT.

The chain links TRBV20-1 to TRBJ2-2, with 7 bases identical to TRBD2. J was trimmed by 4 bases and V by 5 bases; bases with no gene match: 10. The germline CDR1 and CDR2 sequences are DFQATT and SNEGSKA (reference sequence). CDR3 size: 15 residues. In DNA, the CDR3 is TGCAGTGCTGGTTTACCAGCGGGAAGCACCGGGGAGCTGTTTTTT. Translated: CSAGLPAGSTGELFF.

Comments on this clonotype: At one of its ends the junction is not consistent with the germline gene, which may arise from a read error. The chain is built from TRBV6-5 and TRBJ2-7; no clear D. The CDR3 contains 13 residues. Germline V gene lookup returns CDR1 MNHEY and CDR2 SVGAGI. The DNA for the CDR3 is TGTGCCAGCAGTGACTCTACAACGGGCGAGCAGTACTTC. Its translation: CASSDSTTGEQYF.

This clonotype has a count of ten or more. The chain joins TRBV6-1 to TRBJ2-1; TRBD2 might be the D (5 bases). From germline, CDR1 is MNHNS and CDR2 SASEGT. The CDR3 totals 15 residues. The germline V and J ends were trimmed by 7 bases and 6 bases, with 19 bases remaining between them. CDR3 residues: CASTLPGSSGNEQFF. Here the CDR3 DNA reads TGTGCCAGCACCCTACCGGGGTCTTCGGGCAATGAGCAGTTCTTC.